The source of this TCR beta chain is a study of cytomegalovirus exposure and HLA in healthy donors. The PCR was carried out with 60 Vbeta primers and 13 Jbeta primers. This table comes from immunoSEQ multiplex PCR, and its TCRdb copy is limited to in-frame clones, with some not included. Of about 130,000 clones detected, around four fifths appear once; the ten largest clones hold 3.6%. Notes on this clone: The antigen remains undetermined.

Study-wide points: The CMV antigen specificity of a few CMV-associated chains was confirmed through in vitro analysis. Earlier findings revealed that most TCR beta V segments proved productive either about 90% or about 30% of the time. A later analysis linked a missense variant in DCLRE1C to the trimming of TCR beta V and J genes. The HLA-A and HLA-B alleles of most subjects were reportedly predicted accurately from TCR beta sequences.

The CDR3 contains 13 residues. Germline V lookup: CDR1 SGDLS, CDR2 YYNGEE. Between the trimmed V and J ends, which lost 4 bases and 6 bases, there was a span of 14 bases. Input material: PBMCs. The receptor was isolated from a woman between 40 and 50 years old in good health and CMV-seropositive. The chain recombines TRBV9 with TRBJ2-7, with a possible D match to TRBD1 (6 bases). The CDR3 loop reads CASSLSTGPEQYF. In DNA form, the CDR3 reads TGTGCCAGCAGCCTCTCGACAGGACCCGAGCAGTACTTC.